The 2 T cell receptor beta chains given below trace back to one sample, sequenced in a study of shared clonotypes between healthy human individuals. Repertoires were generated with immunoSEQ multiplex PCR, while TCRdb's copy carries only in-frame clones and drops some. The sample holds 110,000 or so clones, around 71% seen once. What was sequenced was memory CD8+ T cells sorted from blood. Subset meaning: CD45RO+ cells pooled with CCR7-negative TemRA cells. These receptors were collected from a woman aged 25 to 39 in good health.

The CDR3 coding sequence is TGTGCCAGCAGTGAAGCAATAGGACTAGATAAACGATACGAGCAGTACTTC. Its translation: CASSEAIGLDKRYEQYF. This rearrangement joins TRBV6-1 to TRBJ2-7; 7 positions match TRBD2. Germline loops: CDR1 MNHNS, CDR2 SASEGT. V lost 0 bases, J lost 4 bases, and 12 bases stayed unmatched. The CDR3 loop spans 17 amino acids.

The table lists this clone with a count of one. The chain employs TRBV5-4 and TRBJ2-7; maybe TRBD2 (5 bases). This CDR3 has 13 amino acids. Germline V lookup: CDR1 SGHNT, CDR2 YYREEE (reference sequence). Trimming cost V 0 bases and J 6 bases, with 10 bases left between them. CDR3 protein: CASSLEPGSEQYF. The CDR3 region has the DNA TGTGCCAGCAGCTTGGAGCCGGGATCCGAGCAGTACTTC.